These 32 T cell receptor beta chains were all obtained from the same sample, sequenced in a study of T cells expressing NK-cell markers. TCRdb reprocessed the 5' RACE reads; each CDR3 protein has one entry and no DNA is given. The table gives about 160,000 distinct CDR3 sequences; the top ten clones make up about 18% of it. The specimen was blood T cells: a sorted CD56 or NKG2C T cell subset, CD4+ or CD8+ T cells, or bulk PBMC T cells (not recorded which). The source is a woman aged 18-70 years in good health.

V usage is TRBV5-1 and J usage is TRBJ2-3; TCRdb's D call of TRBD2 is untestable without DNA. There are 15 residues in the CDR3. Germline V gene sequence: CDR1 SGHRS, CDR2 YFSETQ. The CDR3 here is CASTPRSGGLDTQYF.

The chain employs TRBV18 and TRBJ2-6; TCRdb outputs TRBD1, but without DNA this stays unchecked. The CDR3 is made up of 16 amino acids. Germline V gene data show CDR1 as KGHSH and CDR2 as LQKENI. The CDR3 loop is CASSLTQGAGANVLTF.

CDR3 protein: CASTRGEGETQYF. The V call is TRBV10-2, the J call TRBJ2-5; TCRdb's D call of TRBD2 is untestable without DNA. Germline-derived CDR1 and CDR2 are WSHSY and SAAADI. CDR3 length: 13 residues.

The chain uses TRBV5-1 and TRBJ2-1; TCRdb selects TRBD2, and the lack of DNA leaves this call unchecked. The CDR3 runs to 17 residues. The germline CDR1 and CDR2 sequences are SGHRS and YFSETQ. The CDR3: CASSLELAGGTRNEQFF. The entire variable domain, with the rest obtained from reference TRBV5-1 and TRBJ2-1, is as follows: KAGVTQTPRYLIKTRGQQVTLSCSPISGHRSVSWYQQTPGQGLQFLFEYFSETQRNKGNFPGRFSGRQFSNSRSEMNVSTLELGDSALYLCASSLELAGGTRNEQFFGPGTRLTVL.

The chain uses TRBV7-2 and TRBJ2-1; TCRdb reports TRBD2, a call that lacks DNA to check it against. CDR3 length: 16 amino acids. CDR1 and CDR2 (germline): SGHTA, FQGNSA. CDR3 protein: CASSNPGTSGYNEQFF. Full variable domain (outside the CDR3, taken from reference TRBV7-2 and TRBJ2-1): GAGVSQSPSNKVTEKGKDVELRCDPISGHTALYWYRQSLGQGLEFLIYFQGNSAPDKSGLPSDRFSAERTGGSVSTLTIQRTQQEDSAVYLCASSNPGTSGYNEQFFGPGTRLTVL.

The rearrangement links TRBV7-2 to TRBJ1-1; TCRdb returns TRBD1, unconfirmable since there is no DNA. Germline values: CDR1 SGHTA, CDR2 FQGNSA. The length of the CDR3 is 15 residues. CDR3 sequence reads: CASSQYQGSDTEAFF. The full variable domain, with the rest looked up from reference TRBV7-2 and TRBJ1-1, is GAGVSQSPSNKVTEKGKDVELRCDPISGHTALYWYRQSLGQGLEFLIYFQGNSAPDKSGLPSDRFSAERTGGSVSTLTIQRTQQEDSAVYLCASSQYQGSDTEAFFGQGTRLTVV.

V and J are TRBV10-3 and TRBJ2-2; TCRdb returns TRBD1, unconfirmable since there is no DNA. Germline V gene sequence: CDR1 ENHRY, CDR2 SYGVKD. The CDR3 is made up of 15 amino acids. CDR3 sequence reads: CAIRAGGGNTGELFF.

V is TRBV7-9 and J is TRBJ1-2. From germline, CDR1 is SEHNR and CDR2 FQNEAQ (reference sequence). This CDR3 region has 15 residues. The CDR3 reads CASSLADRSNYGYTF.

This chain connects TRBV7-8 to TRBJ1-1; lacking DNA, the TRBD1 call made by TCRdb goes unchecked. This CDR3 has 14 residues. CDR1 SGHVS and CDR2 FQNEAQ come from the germline V gene. This chain's CDR3 is CASSLETGATEAFF.

The CDR3 sequence is CASSKTEYYEQYF. The chain couples TRBV3-1 to TRBJ2-7. The CDR3 has 13 amino acids. CDR1 and CDR2 (germline): LGHDT, YNNKEL (reference sequence).

The J gene is TRBJ2-7, the V gene TRBV7-3; TCRdb returns TRBD1, unconfirmable since there is no DNA. CDR3 length: 16 residues. Germline loops: CDR1 SGHTA, CDR2 FQGTGA. Here the CDR3 reads CASSLTRRGSSHEQYF.

V and J are TRBV9 and TRBJ2-4. CDR1 is SGDLS and CDR2 is YYNGEE in the germline V gene. The CDR3 has 16 residues. CDR3: CASTPTLGSEKNIQYF. Variable domain in full (rest from reference TRBV9 and TRBJ2-4): DSGVTQTPKHLITATGQRVTLRCSPRSGDLSVYWYQQSLDQGLQFLIQYYNGEERAKGNILERFSAQQFPDLHSELNLSSLELGDSALYFCASTPTLGSEKNIQYFGAGTRLSVL.

CDR3 in amino acids: CASSLSTSGSPLPHEQYF. This chain uses TRBV11-1 with TRBJ2-7; the TCRdb call, TRBD2, lacks DNA for checking. CDR1 is SGHAT and CDR2 is FQDESV in the germline V gene (reference sequence). This CDR3 is built from 18 residues.

The rearrangement joins TRBV4-1 to TRBJ2-5; TCRdb reports TRBD2, a call that lacks DNA to check it against. Germline V CDR1 and CDR2: MGHRA, YSYEKL. CDR3 length: 17 amino acids. CDR3 in amino acids: CASSRNLRGGAAETQYF.

This chain connects TRBV15 to TRBJ2-5. Germline V CDR1 and CDR2: LNHNV, YYDKDF (reference sequence). The CDR3 spans 14 residues. The CDR3 spells CATSRDRATETQYF.

CDR3 sequence: CASSLKTSGGNEQFF. The chain recombines TRBV7-3 with TRBJ2-1; TCRdb lists TRBD2, though no DNA is available to test this call. The length of the CDR3 is 15 residues. The germline V gene has CDR1 SGHTA and CDR2 FQGTGA.

The chain joins TRBV18 to TRBJ2-2; with no DNA, the TCRdb D assignment of TRBD1 cannot be verified. The CDR3 consists of 14 residues. Germline-derived CDR1 and CDR2 are KGHSH and LQKENI. The CDR3 sequence: CASSPLTGPGELFF.

V and J are TRBV27 and TRBJ2-1. From germline, CDR1 is MNHEY and CDR2 SMNVEV (reference sequence). CDR3 length equals 18 residues. The CDR3 spells CASSLKAVRLNVGNEQFF.

The V and J genes are TRBV5-1 and TRBJ2-6. From germline, CDR1 is SGHRS and CDR2 YFSETQ. There are 16 residues in the CDR3. The CDR3 here is CASSWVFDSGANVLTF.

V usage is TRBV5-5 and J usage is TRBJ2-3; TCRdb picks TRBD1, but there is no DNA to check that call. CDR3 length equals 18 residues. Germline CDR1 and CDR2: SGHKS and YYEKEE (reference sequence). This chain's CDR3 is CASSYQPGIRDLTDTQYF.

The chain recombines TRBV28 with TRBJ2-1; TCRdb names TRBD2, which stays unverified in the absence of DNA. This CDR3 has 20 amino acids. Germline CDR1 MDHEN, CDR2 SYDVKM. This CDR3 reads CASNRGILAGGWDSYNEQFF.

The J gene is TRBJ2-1, the V gene TRBV5-1; checking the TCRdb D call of TRBD2 is not possible without DNA. Germline V gene sequence: CDR1 SGHRS, CDR2 YFSETQ. This CDR3 has 17 residues. The CDR3 spells CASSLPRLAGGPNEQFF.

J is TRBJ2-1 and V is TRBV4-1; without DNA, the TCRdb call of TRBD2 cannot be checked. The CDR3 has 16 residues. CDR1 is MGHRA and CDR2 is YSYEKL in the germline V gene. CDR3 amino acids: CASSRETSRAYNEQFF.

This chain uses TRBV5-6 with TRBJ2-5; the D gene TCRdb calls, TRBD1, cannot be checked with no DNA. CDR1 SGHDT and CDR2 YYEEEE come from the germline V gene. The CDR3 consists of 14 residues. The chain's CDR3 is CASSPGKAGETQYF.

The chain recombines TRBV2 with TRBJ2-5. Germline CDR1 SNHLY, CDR2 FYNNEI. The CDR3 loop spans 13 amino acids. The CDR3 loop reads CASSGAGGGTQYF.

V and J are TRBV20-1 and TRBJ2-3. Per germline, CDR1 DFQATT and CDR2 SNEGSKA (reference sequence). This CDR3 contains 14 residues. The CDR3 sequence: CSAKRTYSTDTQYF.

The V call is TRBV20-1, the J call TRBJ1-6. The CDR3 is 13 residues long. Germline lookup yields CDR1 DFQATT and CDR2 SNEGSKA (reference sequence). The CDR3 is CSARGFGDSPLHF.

V is TRBV20-1 and J is TRBJ2-1. Per germline, CDR1 DFQATT and CDR2 SNEGSKA (reference sequence). The CDR3 length is 15 residues. CDR3 protein: CSARDPSTSTVEQFF.

The chain links TRBV10-3 to TRBJ2-7; TCRdb lists TRBD1, though no DNA is available to test this call. The CDR3 runs to 16 residues. Germline V gives CDR1 ENHRY, CDR2 SYGVKD. CDR3 sequence reads: CAISESSRGSPYEQYF.

The V gene is TRBV10-3, the J gene TRBJ2-2; TCRdb proposes TRBD1, but this gene call is untestable without DNA. This CDR3 contains 15 residues. Germline V CDR1 and CDR2: ENHRY, SYGVKD. The CDR3 reads CAIRGTGSNTGELFF.

The CDR3: CASSDGGGTEAFF. The genes are TRBV2 and TRBJ1-1. CDR3 length: 13 residues. The germline V gene encodes CDR1 SNHLY and CDR2 FYNNEI.

The rearrangement uses TRBV11-2 and TRBJ1-2. Germline assignment: CDR1 SGHAT and CDR2 FQNNGV. The CDR3 totals 14 residues. CDR3: CASSLNRFGYGYTF.